These 3 T cell receptor beta chains share one sample of origin, sequenced in a study of neoadjuvant anti-PD-1 for oral cavity cancer. Clones were sequenced by immunoSEQ multiplex PCR, and TCRdb holds only the in-frame ones, with some missing. The table has some 10,000 clones, roughly 57% seen once. Stated time point: after neoadjuvant nivolumab, at surgical resection. Sample: PBMCs, taken after nivolumab (anti-PD-1) treatment. These receptors all come from a person between 40 and 80 years old with oral cavity squamous cell carcinoma.

This clone was counted once. The germline gene is not matched at one end of the junction; a read error may be the cause. This chain connects TRBV7-7 to TRBJ2-2, with a weak D call TRBD2 (5 bases). Looked up from germline, CDR1 is SSHAT and CDR2 is FNYEAQ (reference sequence). The length of the CDR3 is 16 residues. CDR3 DNA: TGTGCTAGCAGCGCGTCGGCCGGGATAAACACCGGGGAGCTGTTTTTT. Encoded protein: CASSASAGINTGELFF. The full variable domain, its missing parts supplied by reference TRBV7-7 and TRBJ2-2, is GAGVSQSPRYKVTKRGQDVTLRCDPISSHATLYWYQQALGQGPEFLTYFNYEAQPDKSGLPSDRFSAERPEGSISTLTIQRTEQRDSAMYRCASSASAGINTGELFFGEGSRLTVL.

The chain recombines TRBV27 with TRBJ1-1; 10 bases fit TRBD1. Germline-derived CDR1 and CDR2 are MNHEY and SMNVEV (reference sequence). This CDR3 region has 16 residues. The V segment lost 3 bases and the J segment 5 bases; nucleotides outside the gene matches: 9. The CDR3 is CASSFLGQGVGTEAFF. The CDR3 DNA reads TGTGCCAGCAGTTTCCTTGGACAGGGGGTTGGTACTGAAGCTTTCTTT.

This clone was counted only a few times. The chain recombines TRBV10-3 with TRBJ1-1; D remains unclear. Trimming took off 3 bases at V and 4 bases at J, with 3 bases between the two ends. The CDR3 sequence is 11 residues long. Per germline, CDR1 ENHRY and CDR2 SYGVKD. The CDR3: CAISDITEAFF. Here the CDR3 DNA reads TGTGCCATCAGTGATATCACTGAAGCTTTCTTT.